This TCR beta chain appears in the sequencing data of a study of T-cell memory formation after mild COVID-19. Looking at the study overall: Largely, TCR clusters stayed within a single donor. Study outcomes and limitations: Second-wave clones peaking on day 37 lacked confirmed SARS-CoV-2 specificity. Pre-infection memory harbored some responding clones, suggesting cross-reactive memory joined.

In the case of this clonotype: Its antigen is unidentified.

Using constant-segment primers, 5'RACE produced TCR alpha and TCR beta cDNA libraries carrying sample barcodes and UMIs. TCRdb re-analysed the 5' RACE reads in MiXCR, keeping a single row per CDR3 protein. The table has under 650,000 distinct CDR3 sequences, roughly 18% seen once. The specimen sequenced was PBMCs or a T cell subset sorted from them (not recorded which). This receptor was taken from an adult woman who had mild COVID-19 (a few samples of this study predate the infection). Cell type and time point are not known.

CDR3 DNA: TGCAGTGCCCCGGAACCTAGCACAGATACGCAGTATTTT. It translates to CSAPEPSTDTQYF. The V and J genes are TRBV20-1 and TRBJ2-3; D unresolved. V was cut by 6 bases and J by 0 bases, with 10 bases left in between. The CDR3 is 13 amino acids. Germline V gives CDR1 DFQATT, CDR2 SNEGSKA (reference sequence).